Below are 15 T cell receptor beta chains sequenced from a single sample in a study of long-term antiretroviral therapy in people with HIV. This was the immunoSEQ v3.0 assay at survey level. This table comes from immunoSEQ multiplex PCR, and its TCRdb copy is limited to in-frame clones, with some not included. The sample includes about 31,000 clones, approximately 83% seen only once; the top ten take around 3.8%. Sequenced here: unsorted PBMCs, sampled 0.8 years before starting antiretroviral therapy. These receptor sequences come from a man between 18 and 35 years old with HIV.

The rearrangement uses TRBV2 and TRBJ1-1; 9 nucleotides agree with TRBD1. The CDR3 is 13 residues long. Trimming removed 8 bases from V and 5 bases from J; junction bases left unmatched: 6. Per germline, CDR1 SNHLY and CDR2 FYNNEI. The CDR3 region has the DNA TGTGCCAGCGGTAACAGGGGGCCAACTGAAGCTTTCTTT. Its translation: CASGNRGPTEAFF. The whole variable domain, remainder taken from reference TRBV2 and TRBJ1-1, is EPEVTQTPSHQVTQMGQEVILRCVPISNHLYFYWYRQILGQKVEFLVSFYNNEISEKSEIFDDQFSVERPDGSNFTLKIRSTKLEDSAMYFCASGNRGPTEAFFGQGTRLTVV.

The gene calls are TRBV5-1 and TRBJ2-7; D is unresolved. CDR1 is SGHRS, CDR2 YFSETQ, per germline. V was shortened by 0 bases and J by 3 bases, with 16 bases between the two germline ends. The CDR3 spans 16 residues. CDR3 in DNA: TGCGCCAGCAGCTTGGCAGTAGGGCTGCAATTCTACGAGCAGTACTTC. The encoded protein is CASSLAVGLQFYEQYF.

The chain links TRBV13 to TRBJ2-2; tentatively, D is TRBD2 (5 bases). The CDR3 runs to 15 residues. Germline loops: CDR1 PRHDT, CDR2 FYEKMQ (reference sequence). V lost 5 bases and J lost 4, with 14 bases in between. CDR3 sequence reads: CASSPGPRGTGELFF. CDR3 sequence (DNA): TGTGCCAGCAGCCCCGGACCCCGGGGCACCGGGGAGCTGTTTTTT.

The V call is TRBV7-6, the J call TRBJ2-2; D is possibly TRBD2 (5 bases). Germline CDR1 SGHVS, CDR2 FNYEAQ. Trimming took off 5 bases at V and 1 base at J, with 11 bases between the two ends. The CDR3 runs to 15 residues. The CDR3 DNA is TGTGCCAGCAGCCCGCGTCGGGAGAACACCGGGGAGCTGTTTTTT. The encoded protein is CASSPRRENTGELFF. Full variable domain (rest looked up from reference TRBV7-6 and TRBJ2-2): GAGVSQSPRYKVTKRGQDVALRCDPISGHVSLYWYRQALGQGPEFLTYFNYEAQQDKSGLPNDRFSAERPEGSISTLTIQRTEQRDSAMYRCASSPRRENTGELFFGEGSRLTVL.

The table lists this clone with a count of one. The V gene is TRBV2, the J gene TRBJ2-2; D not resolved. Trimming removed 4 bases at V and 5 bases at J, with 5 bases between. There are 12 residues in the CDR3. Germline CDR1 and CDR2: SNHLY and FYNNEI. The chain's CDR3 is CASSGETGELFF. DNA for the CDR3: TGTGCCAGCAGTGGGGAAACCGGGGAGCTGTTTTTT. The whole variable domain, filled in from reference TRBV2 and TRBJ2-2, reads EPEVTQTPSHQVTQMGQEVILRCVPISNHLYFYWYRQILGQKVEFLVSFYNNEISEKSEIFDDQFSVERPDGSNFTLKIRSTKLEDSAMYFCASSGETGELFFGEGSRLTVL.

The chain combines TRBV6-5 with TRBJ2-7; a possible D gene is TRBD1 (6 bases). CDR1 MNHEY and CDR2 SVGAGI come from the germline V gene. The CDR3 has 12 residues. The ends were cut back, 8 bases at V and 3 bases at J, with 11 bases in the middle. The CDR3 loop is CASRDTLYEQYF. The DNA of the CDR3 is TGTGCCAGCCGGGACACACTCTACGAGCAGTACTTC.

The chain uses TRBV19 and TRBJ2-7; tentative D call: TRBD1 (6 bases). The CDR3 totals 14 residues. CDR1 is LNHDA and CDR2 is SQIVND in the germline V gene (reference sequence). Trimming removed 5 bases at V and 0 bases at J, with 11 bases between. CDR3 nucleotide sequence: TGTGCCAGTAGTGGTAACAGGGTCTCCTACGAGCAGTACTTC. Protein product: CASSGNRVSYEQYF.

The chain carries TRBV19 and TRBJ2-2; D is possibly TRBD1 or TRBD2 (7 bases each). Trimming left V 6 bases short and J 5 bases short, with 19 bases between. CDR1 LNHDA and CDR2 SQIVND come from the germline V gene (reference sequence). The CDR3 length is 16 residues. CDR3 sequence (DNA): TGTGCCAGTAGCGACCCCCAGGGGGAGGGGACCGGGGAGCTGTTTTTT. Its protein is CASSDPQGEGTGELFF.

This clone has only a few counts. The CDR3 sequence: CAWSGTGNTGELFF. Written as DNA, the CDR3 is TGTGCCTGGAGTGGGACAGGAAACACCGGGGAGCTGTTTTTT. The rearrangement joins TRBV30 to TRBJ2-2; TRBD1 aligns across 7 bases. V was clipped by 1 base and J by 2 bases; unmatched bases: 1. This CDR3 contains 14 residues. Germline loops: CDR1 GTSNPN, CDR2 SVGIG (reference sequence).

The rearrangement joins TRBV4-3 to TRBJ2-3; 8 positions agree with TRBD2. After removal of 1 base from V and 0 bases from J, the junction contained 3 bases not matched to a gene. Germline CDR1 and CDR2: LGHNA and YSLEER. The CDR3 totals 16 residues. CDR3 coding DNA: TGCGCCAGCAGCCAAGCCCTAGCGGGTAGCACAGATACGCAGTATTTT. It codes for CASSQALAGSTDTQYF.

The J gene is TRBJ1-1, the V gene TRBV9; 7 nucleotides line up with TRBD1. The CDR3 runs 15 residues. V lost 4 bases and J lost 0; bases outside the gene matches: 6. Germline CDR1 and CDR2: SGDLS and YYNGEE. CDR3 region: CASSPHRGMNTEAFF. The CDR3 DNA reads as TGTGCCAGCAGCCCTCACAGGGGTATGAACACTGAAGCTTTCTTT.

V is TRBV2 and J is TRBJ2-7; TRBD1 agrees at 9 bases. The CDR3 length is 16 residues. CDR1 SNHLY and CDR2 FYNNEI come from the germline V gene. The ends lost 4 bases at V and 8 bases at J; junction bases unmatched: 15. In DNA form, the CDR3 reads TGTGCCAGCAGTGTAACGAACCGGGACAGGGCCGACAAGCAGTACTTC. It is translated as CASSVTNRDRADKQYF.

The CDR3, as DNA: TGTGCCAGTAGTATACAACAGGATTATGGCTACACCTTC. Translation: CASSIQQDYGYTF. This rearrangement joins TRBV19 to TRBJ1-2; D may be TRBD1 (5 bases). Trimming cost V 2 bases and J 5 bases, with 9 bases left between them. This CDR3 comprises 13 residues. CDR1 and CDR2 (germline): LNHDA, SQIVND (reference sequence).

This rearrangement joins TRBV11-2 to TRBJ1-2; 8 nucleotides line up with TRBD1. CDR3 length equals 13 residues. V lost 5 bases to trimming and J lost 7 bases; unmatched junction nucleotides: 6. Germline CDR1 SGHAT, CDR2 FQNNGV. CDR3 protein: CASSRQGLGGYTF. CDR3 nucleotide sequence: TGTGCCAGCAGCCGACAGGGGTTGGGTGGCTACACCTTC.

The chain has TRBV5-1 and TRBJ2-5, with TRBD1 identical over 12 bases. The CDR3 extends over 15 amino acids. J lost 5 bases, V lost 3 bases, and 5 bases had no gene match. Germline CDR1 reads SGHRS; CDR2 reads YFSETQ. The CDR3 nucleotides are TGCGCCAGCAGCTCAAGGGACAGGGGGCTGGAGACCCAGTACTTC. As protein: CASSSRDRGLETQYF.